The rows below give T cell receptor beta chains drawn from one sample of a study of cytomegalovirus exposure and HLA in healthy donors. Some clones are missing from TCRdb's copy, which holds only in-frame ones; the method was immunoSEQ multiplex PCR. The data hold 45,000 to 65,000 clones, with about 82% observed a single time. Sequencing input: PBMCs. The origin of the receptors is a man younger than 45 in good health and CMV-seronegative. Each CDR3 is given with its conserved first and last residue. Each record gives: V gene, clone size, CDR3 protein. Size is omitted from some rows. Given values are once, few, many or a class for expanded clones.

>TRBV5-6|-
CASSAAGTGETQYF
>TRBV11-1|-
CASSLRGGSEAFF
>TRBV5-4|-
CASSRPDRGDYNEQFF
>TRBV5-1|once
CASSADTTNYGYTF
>TRBV2|-
CASSEVLPSYNEQFF
>TRBV5-6|-
CASSSGQGRKVRITEAFF
>TRBV25-1|-
CASSTAGLGQGTQTQYF
>TRBV30|-
CAWSVLGGGGEKLFF
>TRBV11-2|-
CASSGTSLSYNEQFF
>TRBV28|-
CASSPLAGRYEQYF
>TRBV9|once
CASSVGDLASGGGETQYF
>TRBV7-2|-
CASSSNRVAEAFF
>TRBV9|-
CASSVREGMGEQYF
>TRBV30|-
CAWSKTVNTEAFF
>TRBV5-1|-
CASSPRTGSGYEQYF
>TRBV27|-
CASSLSVPAVGGVYGYTF
>TRBV5-8|-
CASSLAATGYQPQHF
>TRBV11-2|-
CASSLGQGRYEQYF
>TRBV6-5|-
CASMRQHEQYF
>TRBV6-6|-
CASSSDSYSNQPQHF
>TRBV5-1|-
CASSLGGTANYEQYF
>TRBV18|-
CASSPDFFSSHGYTF
>TRBV7-8|few
CASSKEVAGVSNQPQHF
>TRBV7-2|-
CASSLGQRTEAFF
>TRBV5-6|-
CASSLARADTQYF
>TRBV2|-
CASSEQWANTEAFF
>TRBV30|-
CAWTRDWREYGYTF
>TRBV7-8|-
CASRRGRQETQYF
>TRBV4-1|-
CASSQVVQRESHNEQFF
>TRBV12-2|-
CASRSQTSVPYEQYF
>TRBV4-3|-
CASSQVLGQGDYGYTF
>TRBV30|-
CAWSVLDRVADTQYF
>TRBV18|-
CASSPGLAGGRNEQFF
>TRBV7-8|-
CASSSDSGRYYNSPLHF
>TRBV7-2|few
CASSSGQGTETQYF
>TRBV7-9|-
CASTKKGTDNEKLFF
>TRBV5-8|few
CASSLLSLAGGEQFF
>TRBV30|-
CAWSGGQIIKAFF
>TRBV9|few
CASSVGLADYNEQFF
>TRBV7-2|-
CASSRWGGRETQYF
>TRBV4-1|few
CASSQAGADPRAGELFF
>TRBV30|-
CAWSVSQGAQPQHF
>TRBV5-1|once
CASSLDTVSYNEQFF
>TRBV7-9|-
CASSHGDRDRIQYF
>TRBV2|-
CASSDGRATDTQYF
>TRBV6-1|-
CASSEASGYGYTF
>TRBV5-6|-
CASSHAGPGQIYEQYF
>TRBV4-3|few
CASSQEPRGNEQFF
>TRBV6-6|-
CASSSGDGEQYF
>TRBV7-2|-
CASSFKGTSGSSYNEQFF
>TRBV27|-
CASSPLLANYGYTF
>TRBV2|few
CASSPQRSTGELFF
>TRBV30|-
CAWSLGGGYEQYF
>TRBV21-1|-
CASTLWVGQAENLQPQHF
>TRBV18|-
CASSPPGNQGGYTF
>TRBV2|few
CASSSGLVNTEAFF
>TRBV5-1|-
CASSLAGGLAGGSSYNEQFF
>TRBV2|-
CASAGQGGGNTIYF
>TRBV6-5|-
CASSPSTGAYEQYF